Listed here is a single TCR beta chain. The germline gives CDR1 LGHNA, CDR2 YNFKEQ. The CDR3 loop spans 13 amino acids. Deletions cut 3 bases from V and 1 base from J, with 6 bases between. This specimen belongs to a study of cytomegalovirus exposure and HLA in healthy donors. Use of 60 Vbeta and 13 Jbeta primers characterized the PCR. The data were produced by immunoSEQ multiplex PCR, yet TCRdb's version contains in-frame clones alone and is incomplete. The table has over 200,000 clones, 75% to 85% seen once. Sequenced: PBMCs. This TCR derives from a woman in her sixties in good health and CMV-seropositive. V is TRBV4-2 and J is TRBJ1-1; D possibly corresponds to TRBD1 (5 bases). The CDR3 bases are TGTGCCAGCAGCCAGGACAAGAACACTGAAGCTTTCTTT. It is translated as CASSQDKNTEAFF.